This T cell receptor beta chain comes out of a study of blood T cell repertoires in COVID-19. Study summary: The United States, Italy and Spain supplied acute and convalescent COVID-19 samples. PBMCs, B-cell-depleted T cells, or T cells provided the cDNA or gDNA that made up the material.

Per germline, CDR1 KGHSH and CDR2 LQKENI. Trimming shortened V by 3 bases and J by 4 bases, and 15 bases separated the two germline ends. The CDR3 is 15 residues long. In the original processing: Estimates of nucleated cell counts were drawn from the amplification of reference gene primers. This table comes from immunoSEQ multiplex PCR, and its TCRdb copy is limited to in-frame clones, with some not included. V and J calls and clone size are copied from that table; D and trimming were computed from the DNA. The sample consists of roughly 200,000 clones, about nine tenths of them appearing once. This chain links TRBV18 with TRBJ1-2; TRBD1 is a possible D gene (6 bases). The sequenced sample consisted of peripheral blood. This clonotype was obtained from a man between 50 and 59 years old with acute or convalescent COVID-19. Here the CDR3 reads CASSPPGQLSYGYTF. The CDR3 region has the DNA TGTGCCAGCTCACCGCCCGGACAGCTGAGCTATGGCTACACCTTC.